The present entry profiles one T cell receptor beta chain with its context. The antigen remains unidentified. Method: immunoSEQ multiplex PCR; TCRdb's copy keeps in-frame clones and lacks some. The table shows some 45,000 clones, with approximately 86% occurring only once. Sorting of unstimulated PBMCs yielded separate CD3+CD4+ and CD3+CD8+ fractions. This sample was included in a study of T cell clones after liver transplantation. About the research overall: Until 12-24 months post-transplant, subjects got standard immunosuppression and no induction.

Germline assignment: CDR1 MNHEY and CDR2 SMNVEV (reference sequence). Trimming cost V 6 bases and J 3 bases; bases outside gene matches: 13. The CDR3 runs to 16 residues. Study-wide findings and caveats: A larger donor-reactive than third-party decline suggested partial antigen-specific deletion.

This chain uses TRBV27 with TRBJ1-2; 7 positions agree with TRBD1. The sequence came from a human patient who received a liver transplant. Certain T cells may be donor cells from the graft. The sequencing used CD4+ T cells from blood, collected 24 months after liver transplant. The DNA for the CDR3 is TGTGCCAGCAGCCGACAGGGAAAGAGGGGAGACTATGGCTACACCTTC. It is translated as CASSRQGKRGDYGYTF.